This TCR beta chain was identified during a study of T cells in localized non-small cell lung cancer. The germline CDR1 and CDR2 sequences are LNHDA and SQIVND (reference sequence). This CDR3 region has 12 residues. Trimming pared 6 bases from V and 5 bases from J, leaving 7 bases between. Clones were sequenced by immunoSEQ multiplex PCR, and TCRdb holds only the in-frame ones, with some missing. The sample lists about 7,000 clones, around 50% occurring once. The sequence was obtained from a female donor at least 60 years old with stage I lung adenocarcinoma. This sequence joins TRBV19 and TRBJ2-2; no clear D. Material: lymph node tissue, obtained before any cancer treatment. For the CDR3, the DNA is TGTGCCAGTAGCCTCTTAACCGGGGAGCTGTTTTTT. The encoded protein is CASSLLTGELFF.